This TCR beta chain was identified in a study of T cells in Graves' hyperthyroidism and ophthalmopathy (dated by TCRdb to about 2019). About the study as a whole: TCR V-J signatures able to tell the groups apart were searched for in a discovery cohort of 100 patients, of whom around 43 had Graves' ophthalmopathy and about 55 had stable Graves' hyperthyroidism. TCR Vbeta CDR3 sequencing of roughly 140 peripheral blood samples (under 45 ophthalmopathy, over 70 hyperthyroidism and some 17 progressor patients) is reported in the paper. Thyroid tissue and blood T-cell repertoires from more than five Graves' hyperthyroidism patients were also compared in the study. Once sampling was done, hyperthyroidism patients were given methimazole at a starting dose of 30 mg daily, whereas ophthalmopathy patients were given high-dose intravenous methylprednisolone. The approximately 95 discovery patients were divided at random into training and test sets in a 7:3 ratio. An independent validation cohort of 18 to 20 hyperthyroidism patients and 15 or so patients who later progressed to ophthalmopathy tested prospective prediction of ophthalmopathy.

Stable Graves' hyperthyroidism was defined as the absence of progression to ophthalmopathy over 18 months of follow-up. Hyperthyroidism patients were aged 18 to 65 years and newly diagnosed, with disease duration of less than 2 months. Exclusion was applied to patients with uncontrolled infections, other autoimmune diseases, pregnancy or lactation. Clinical symptoms, serum thyroxine and TRAb, thyroid ultrasound, and orbital computed tomography formed the basis for the diagnoses. Total RNA was extracted using Trizol reagent, and RNA quality was assessed on an Agilent 2100 Bioanalyzer. The research as a whole found: Ophthalmopathy was separated from stable hyperthyroidism by a 13 V-J signature model, with 87.88% sensitivity and about 84% specificity obtained in cross-validation and 80%/75% obtained in testing. No statistical method was used to set the sample size in advance, and investigators knew the group allocation. Most expanded thyroid clonotypes (frequency above 0.001) were also found in blood, which suggests that blood repertoires may mirror thyroid immune responses. During validation, the model predicted progression to ophthalmopathy a median of approximately 6 months ahead of onset, with around 65% sensitivity and more than 72% specificity.

Comments on this clonotype: Its binding antigen is unknown. Base qualities are not at hand, and no much larger clone is one base apart.

V is pruned by 8 bases and J by 10 bases, leaving 10 bases of the junction without a gene match. The germline V gene encodes CDR1 LNHDA and CDR2 SQIVND (reference sequence). From the cysteine through the phenylalanine, the CDR3 covers 15 amino acids. The kept DNA is CDR3 alone, 45 bases in frame from the first base. TCR beta CDR3 regions were amplified from RNA transcripts. The TCR CDR3 was subjected to a first round of RT-PCR using the HTBI primer set and the Qiagen OneStep RT-PCR kit. Libraries were constructed in a second round of multiplex PCR, after which size selection and purification were performed. Sequencing of the libraries was done on an Illumina HiSeq2000 using paired-end 100 bp reads. On the study's bioinformatics: Raw data were processed with SOAPnuke, discarding reads with adapters, uncalled bases, mean Phred below 15, or no exact constant-primer or identifier match. COPE v1.2.5 was used to merge the high-quality paired reads, and each unique nucleotide sequence was defined as a clonotype. Clonotypes were aligned to IMGT TRBV, TRBD and TRBJ reference segments using MiTCR v1.1. Only V-J combinations with frequency above 0.0001, covering 99% to 99.2% of repertoires, were analysed. A TCS score was defined as the ratio of F50 (clonal expansion) to E x V (chaos), with BLOSUM62-based TCRdist applied between CDR3 peptides within each V-J. Welch's t-statistics and random forest reduced just over 500 V-J features to some 14, which were used in a naive Bayes classifier (R e1071). The Morisita-Horn index was used to measure how similar the thyroid and blood repertoires were. TCRdb reanalyzed the raw reads on its own, using fastp at Q25 for trimming and MiXCR for clone calling, and kept in-frame beta chains. Each record represents a unique CDR3 protein, reported with the most common genes and DNA among its rows. The V and J calls were determined by TCRdb, not by the authors. In all, the sample holds a few hundred thousand distinct CDR3 sequences, and around 45% of those were seen once. Approximately 8.4% of the sample comes from the top ten.

This TCR derives from a woman in her late teens or twenties with Graves' hyperthyroidism. The chain links TRBV19 with TRBJ1-6, with 11 bases in between that match TRBD1. Source material: peripheral blood or thyroid tissue (not recorded which). The CDR3 reads as follows: CASVTPDRGQSPLHF. In nucleotide form, the sequence is TGTGCCAGTGTAACCCCGGACAGGGGGCAGTCACCCCTCCACTTT.